The entry that follows covers one T cell receptor beta chain sequence. The antigen is undetermined. This sample was included in a study of shared clonotypes between healthy human individuals. Study-level results: The researchers took only blood, and tissue repertoires probably look different.

Template for every sorted-subset replicate PCR totaled around 210 ng DNA, approximately 30,000 T cell genomes. Libraries were prepared by immunoSEQ multiplex PCR; TCRdb keeps only in-frame clonotypes and omits some of them. The sample consists of approximately 99,000 clones, under 70% of them appearing once. The trim removed 6 bases at V and 4 bases at J, leaving 8 bases unmatched. This CDR3 has 14 amino acids. The germline CDR1 and CDR2 sequences are MDHEN and SYDVKM. The sequencing input was memory CD8+ T cells sorted from blood. Regarding subset: CD45RO+ cells pooled with CCR7-negative TemRA cells. The TCR was taken from a woman in her twenties or thirties in good health. The chain couples TRBV28 to TRBJ1-2; TRBD1 aligns across 7 bases. CDR3 sequence (DNA): TGTGCCAGCAGCCCGCCGACAGGGTTCTATGGCTACACCTTC. Translating it yields CASSPPTGFYGYTF.